This T cell receptor beta chain comes out of a study of blood T cell repertoires in COVID-19. Authors' data handling: Counts of nucleated cells, estimated from reference gene primer amplification, were obtained. Sequencing used immunoSEQ multiplex PCR; TCRdb keeps in-frame clones, though not all of them. The DNA gave D and trimming, while V, J and clone size come from that table. This sample carries about 22,000 clones, approximately 80% of them seen once, and the ten largest clones take 22%. Germline assignment: CDR1 SGHRS and CDR2 YFSETQ. The CDR3 runs to 16 residues. Unmatched junction bases numbered 13, after V lost 4 bases and J lost 4 bases.

This TCR was recovered from a man at least 80 years old with active or convalescent COVID-19. Sequencing was done on a sample of peripheral blood. The V and J genes are TRBV5-1 and TRBJ2-5; 7 positions agree with TRBD1. For the CDR3, the DNA is TGCGCCAGCAGCCTTACCCGGGACAGCCGGTCAGAGACCCAGTACTTC. Its translation: CASSLTRDSRSETQYF.